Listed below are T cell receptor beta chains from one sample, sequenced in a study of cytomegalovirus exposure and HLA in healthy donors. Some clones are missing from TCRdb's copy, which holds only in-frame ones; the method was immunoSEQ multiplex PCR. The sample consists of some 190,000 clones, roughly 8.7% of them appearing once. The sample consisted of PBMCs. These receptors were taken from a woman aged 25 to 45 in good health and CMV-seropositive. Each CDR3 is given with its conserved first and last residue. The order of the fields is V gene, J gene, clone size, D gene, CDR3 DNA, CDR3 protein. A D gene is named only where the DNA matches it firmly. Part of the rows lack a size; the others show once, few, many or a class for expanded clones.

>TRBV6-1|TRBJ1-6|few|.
TGTGCCAGCGGGGGCAGACATAATTCACCCCTCCACTTT
CASGGRHNSPLHF
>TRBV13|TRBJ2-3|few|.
TGTGCCAGCAGCTTGGAGTTATCTAGCACAGATACGCAGTATTTT
CASSLELSSTDTQYF
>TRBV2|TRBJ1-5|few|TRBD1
TGTGCCAGCAGTGTCAGGGGGTCCAATCAGCCCCAGCATTTT
CASSVRGSNQPQHF
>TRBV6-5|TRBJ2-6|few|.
TGTGCCACCTACAGTCCGCCGGATGGGGCCAACGTCCTGACTTTC
CATYSPPDGANVLTF
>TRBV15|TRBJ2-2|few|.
TGTGCCACCAGCAGACAGATCGACACCGGGGAGCTGTTTTTT
CATSRQIDTGELFF
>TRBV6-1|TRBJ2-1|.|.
TGTGCCACCCCCCGAGGCAATGAGCAGTTCTTC
CATPRGNEQFF
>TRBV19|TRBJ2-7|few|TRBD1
TGTGCCAGTAGTGCCCCCGGGACAGGGGTCTACGAGCAGTACTTC
CASSAPGTGVYEQYF
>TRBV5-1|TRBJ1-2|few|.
TGCGCCAGCAGCGGGATTCCGACCGGGGAGTATGGCTACACCTTC
CASSGIPTGEYGYTF
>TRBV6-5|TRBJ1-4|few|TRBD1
TGTGCCAGCAGGGGGGACAGGCAGATAGGGGAAAAACTGTTTTTT
CASRGDRQIGEKLFF
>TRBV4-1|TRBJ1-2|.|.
TGCGCCAGCAGCCGGGGGCCGCAAGCTAACTATGGCTACACCTTC
CASSRGPQANYGYTF
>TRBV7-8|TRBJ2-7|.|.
TGTGCCAGCAGCTCGGGGGTGAAAAACTACGAGCAGTACTTC
CASSSGVKNYEQYF
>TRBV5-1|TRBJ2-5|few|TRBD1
TGCGCCAGCAGCTCCGACAGGGGGAACACCCTCCAAGAGACCCAGTACTTC
CASSSDRGNTLQETQYF
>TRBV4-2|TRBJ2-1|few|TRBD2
TGTGCCAGCAGCCAAGAGACTAGCGCGATCTACAATGAGCAGTTCTTC
CASSQETSAIYNEQFF
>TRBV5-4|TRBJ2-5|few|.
TGTGCCAGCAGCCTACAGGACGGAGAGACCCAGTACTTC
CASSLQDGETQYF